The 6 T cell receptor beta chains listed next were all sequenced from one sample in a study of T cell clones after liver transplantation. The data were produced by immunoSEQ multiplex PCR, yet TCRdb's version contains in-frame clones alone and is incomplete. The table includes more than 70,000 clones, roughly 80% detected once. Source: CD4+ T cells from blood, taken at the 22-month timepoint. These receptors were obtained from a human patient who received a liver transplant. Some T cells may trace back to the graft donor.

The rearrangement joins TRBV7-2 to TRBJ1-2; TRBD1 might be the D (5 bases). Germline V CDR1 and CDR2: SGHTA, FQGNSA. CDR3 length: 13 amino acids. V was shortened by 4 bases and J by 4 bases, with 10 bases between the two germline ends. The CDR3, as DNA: TGTGCCAGCAGCTCTAACGGGGCCTATGGCTACACCTTC. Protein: CASSSNGAYGYTF. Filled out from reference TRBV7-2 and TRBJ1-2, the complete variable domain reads GAGVSQSPSNKVTEKGKDVELRCDPISGHTALYWYRQSLGQGLEFLIYFQGNSAPDKSGLPSDRFSAERTGGSVSTLTIQRTQQEDSAVYLCASSSNGAYGYTFGSGTRLTVV.

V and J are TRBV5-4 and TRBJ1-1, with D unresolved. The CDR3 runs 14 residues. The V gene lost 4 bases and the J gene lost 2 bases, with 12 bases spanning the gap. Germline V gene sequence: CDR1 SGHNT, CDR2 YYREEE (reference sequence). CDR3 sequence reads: CASSRTGINTEAFF. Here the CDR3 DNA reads TGTGCCAGCAGCCGGACGGGAATAAACACTGAAGCTTTCTTT.

CDR3 region: CASSDFRGAYEQYF. The CDR3 DNA follows: TGTGCCAGCAGCGACTTCCGGGGCGCCTACGAGCAGTACTTC. J is TRBJ2-7 and V is TRBV7-8; perhaps D is TRBD1 or TRBD2 (5 bases each). The CDR3 spans 14 residues. V lost 5 bases to trimming and J lost 2 bases, with 13 bases between them. CDR1 SGHVS and CDR2 FQNEAQ come from the germline V gene. Full variable domain (outside the CDR3, taken from reference TRBV7-8 and TRBJ2-7): GAGVSQSPRYKVAKRGQDVALRCDPISGHVSLFWYQQALGQGPEFLTYFQNEAQLDKSGLPSDRFFAERPEGSVSTLKIQRTQQEDSAVYLCASSDFRGAYEQYFGPGTRLTVT.

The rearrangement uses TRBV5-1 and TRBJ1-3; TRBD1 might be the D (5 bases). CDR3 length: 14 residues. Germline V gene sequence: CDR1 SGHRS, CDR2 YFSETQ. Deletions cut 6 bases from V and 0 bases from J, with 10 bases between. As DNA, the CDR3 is TGCGCCAGCACCCTTGGGGGCTCTGGAAACACCATATATTTT. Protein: CASTLGGSGNTIYF.

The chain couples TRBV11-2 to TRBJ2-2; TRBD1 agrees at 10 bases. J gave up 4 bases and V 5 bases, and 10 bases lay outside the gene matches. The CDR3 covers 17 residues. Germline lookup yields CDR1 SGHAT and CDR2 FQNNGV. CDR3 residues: CASSLTGQGVITGELFF. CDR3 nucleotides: TGTGCCAGCAGCCTGACTGGACAGGGGGTTATCACCGGGGAGCTGTTTTTT.

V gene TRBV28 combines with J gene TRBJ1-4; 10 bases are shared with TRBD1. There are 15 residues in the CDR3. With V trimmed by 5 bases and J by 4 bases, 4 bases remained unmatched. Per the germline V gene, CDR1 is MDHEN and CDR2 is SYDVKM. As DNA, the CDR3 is TGTGCCAGCAGTCTGGGACAGGGGCGTAATGAAAAACTGTTTTTT. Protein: CASSLGQGRNEKLFF.